This T cell receptor beta chain was identified during a study of cytomegalovirus exposure and HLA in healthy donors. PCR primers comprised 60 Vbeta and 13 Jbeta primers. Profiled with immunoSEQ multiplex PCR; TCRdb holds only in-frame clones, not every one. Here the sample spans 77,000 or so clones, 70% to 85% being singletons. Trimming took 3 bases from V and 0 from J; bases not matched to a gene: 3. In germline, CDR1 is SGDLS, CDR2 YYNGEE. This CDR3 region has 15 residues. This receptor was identified in a middle-aged woman in good health and CMV-seronegative. Sequencing used PBMCs. The chain carries TRBV9 and TRBJ2-7; the match to TRBD2 covers 10 bases. CDR3 sequence: CASSGGLADSYEQYF. CDR3 DNA: TGTGCCAGCAGCGGAGGACTAGCGGACTCCTACGAGCAGTACTTC.